Here is one T cell receptor beta chain with its context. The data stem from a study of cytomegalovirus exposure and HLA in healthy donors. CDR1 MNHNY and CDR2 SVGAGI come from the germline V gene (reference sequence). The CDR3 extends over 12 amino acids. Between the trimmed V and J ends, which lost 10 bases and 7 bases, there was a span of 14 bases. Donors were ostensibly healthy at sampling, although undocumented immune exposures were probable. This PCR relied on a set of 60 Vbeta primers and 13 Jbeta primers. The repertoire was sequenced with immunoSEQ multiplex PCR; TCRdb's copy has only in-frame clones and lacks some. Of about 160,000 clones in the sample, around four fifths are singletons; the top ten hold 1.2%.

The sample was PBMCs. The rearrangement links TRBV6-6 to TRBJ2-1, with D perhaps TRBD2 (6 bases). This clonotype was sampled from a boy under 10 years old in good health and CMV-seronegative. The CDR3 sequence is CATAGAGNEQFF. DNA of the CDR3: TGTGCCACCGCCGGGGCGGGGAATGAGCAGTTCTTC.